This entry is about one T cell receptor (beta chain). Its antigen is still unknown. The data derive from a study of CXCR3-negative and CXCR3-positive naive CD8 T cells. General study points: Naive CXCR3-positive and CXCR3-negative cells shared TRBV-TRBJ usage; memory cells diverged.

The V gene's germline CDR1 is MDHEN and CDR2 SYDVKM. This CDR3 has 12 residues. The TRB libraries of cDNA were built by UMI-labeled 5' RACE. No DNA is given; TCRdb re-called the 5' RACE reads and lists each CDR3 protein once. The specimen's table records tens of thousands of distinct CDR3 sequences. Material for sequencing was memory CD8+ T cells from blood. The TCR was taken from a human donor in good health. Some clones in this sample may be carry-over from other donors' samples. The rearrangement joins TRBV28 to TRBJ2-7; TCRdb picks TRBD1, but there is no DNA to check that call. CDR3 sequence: CASSRTGVEQYF.